This is a list of T cell receptor beta chains from one sample in a study of blood T cell repertoires in COVID-19. This table comes from immunoSEQ multiplex PCR, and its TCRdb copy is limited to in-frame clones, with some not included. The table records 250,000 or so clones, about 91% of them present only once. The sample taken for sequencing was peripheral blood. The receptors here all came from a woman younger than 45 with COVID-19, enrolled during active disease. The CDR3 runs from the conserved cysteine through the conserved F or W. Each record gives: J gene, D gene, V gene, clone size, CDR3 protein, CDR3 DNA. D genes are given only for firm matches. Some rows have no size entry. The others give once, few or many, or a class for an expanded clone.

>TRBJ1-5|.|TRBV11-2|.
CASSLGGQPNQPQHF
TGTGCCAGCAGCTTAGGTGGACAGCCTAATCAGCCCCAGCATTTT
>TRBJ1-4|.|TRBV5-1|.
CASSLETRNEKLFF
TGCGCCAGCAGCTTGGAAACACGAAATGAAAAACTGTTTTTT
>TRBJ1-5|TRBD1|TRBV18|.
CASSPADRGGQPQHF
TGTGCCAGCTCACCAGCCGACAGGGGAGGTCAGCCCCAGCATTTT
>TRBJ2-5|.|TRBV28|.
CASSFSQIQETQYF
TGTGCCAGCAGTTTCTCTCAGATCCAAGAGACCCAGTACTTC
>TRBJ2-1|TRBD1|TRBV6-2/TRBV6-3|once
CASSQGTAQFF
TGTGCCAGCAGTCAGGGGACAGCTCAGTTCTTC
>TRBJ1-6|TRBD1|TRBV28|few
CASYPGGGGSWTPLHF
TGTGCCAGCTACCCAGGGGGCGGGGGTAGTTGGACACCCCTCCACTTT
>TRBJ2-3|.|TRBV7-7|.
CASSLVGQGDTQYF
TGTGCTAGCAGCTTAGTGGGACAAGGAGATACGCAGTATTTT
>TRBJ1-4|TRBD1|TRBV6-6|.
CASSPGQVQEKLFF
TGTGCCAGCAGCCCGGGACAGGTGCAGGAAAAACTGTTTTTT
>TRBJ2-7|.|TRBV18|.
CASSPSQVIYEQYF
TGTGCCAGCTCACCCTCACAGGTTATCTACGAGCAGTACTTC
>TRBJ2-1|.|TRBV6-2/TRBV6-3|.
CASSYTGNYNEQFF
TGTGCCAGCAGTTATACAGGAAACTACAATGAGCAGTTCTTC
>TRBJ2-7|TRBD1|TRBV11-2|.
CASSLTLTGPTYEQYF
TGTGCCAGCAGCTTGACGTTGACAGGGCCCACCTACGAGCAGTACTTC
>TRBJ2-7|TRBD1|TRBV5-4|.
CASSGDRGPYEQYF
TGTGCCAGCAGCGGGGACAGGGGGCCCTACGAGCAGTACTTC
>TRBJ1-2|TRBD1|TRBV28|.
CASSLTGTAHLYGYTF
TGTGCCAGCAGTTTAACCGGGACAGCCCACCTATATGGCTACACCTTC
>TRBJ2-1|TRBD2|TRBV10-3|.
CAISDIGRVLRGEQFF
TGTGCCATCAGTGATATCGGGAGGGTTCTTCGGGGTGAGCAGTTCTTC
>TRBJ1-4|.|TRBV18|.
CASSPQGDGEKLFF
TGTGCCAGCTCACCACAGGGAGATGGTGAAAAACTGTTTTTT
>TRBJ2-4|.|TRBV12-3/TRBV12-4|.
CASSPDRFDIQYF
TGTGCCAGCAGCCCCGACAGGTTCGACATTCAGTACTTC
>TRBJ2-1|TRBD1|TRBV2|.
CATAGTGTYNEQFF
TGTGCCACCGCCGGGACAGGGACCTACAATGAGCAGTTCTTC
>TRBJ2-3|.|TRBV14|.
CASSQTVVTDTQYF
TGTGCCAGCAGCCAAACGGTCGTAACAGATACGCAGTATTTT
>TRBJ2-1|TRBD2|TRBV5-4|.
CASSLAGSGRNNEQFF
TGTGCCAGCAGCTTGGCGGGTAGCGGGAGGAACAATGAGCAGTTCTTC
>TRBJ1-1|.|TRBV6-2/TRBV6-3|few
CASSYGTPNTEAFF
TGTGCCAGCAGTTACGGTACTCCAAACACTGAAGCTTTCTTT
>TRBJ1-1|.|TRBV9|few
CASSVQTENTEAFF
TGTGCCAGCAGCGTTCAGACAGAGAACACTGAAGCTTTCTTT
>TRBJ2-3|.|TRBV11-3|.
CASSLEGGRRYTDTQYF
TGTGCCAGCAGCTTAGAAGGAGGCAGGCGATACACAGATACGCAGTATTTT
>TRBJ1-1|.|TRBV6-5|.
CASSYGTPNTEAFF
TGTGCCAGCAGTTACGGGACACCTAACACTGAAGCTTTCTTT
>TRBJ2-2|.|TRBV10-3|.
CAISPQGTDTGELFF
TGTGCCATCAGCCCACAGGGAACGGACACCGGGGAGCTGTTTTTT
>TRBJ2-3|.|TRBV28|.
CASSLEAGGTDTQYF
TGTGCCAGCAGTTTAGAGGCAGGGGGCACAGATACGCAGTATTTT